A single sample gave rise to the 8 T cell receptor beta chains below, sequenced in a study of blood T cell repertoires in COVID-19. The method was immunoSEQ multiplex PCR; TCRdb's version includes in-frame clones alone and lacks a portion of them. This sample yields some 130,000 clones, of which about 80% are seen a single time; roughly 17% belongs to the top ten. The sample comprised peripheral blood. The receptors derive from a woman aged 50 to 60 with acute or convalescent COVID-19.

The chain employs TRBV28 and TRBJ2-7; TRBD1 aligns across 7 bases. The CDR3 sequence is 12 residues long. From germline, CDR1 is MDHEN and CDR2 SYDVKM. After removal of 8 bases from V and 4 bases from J, the junction contained 5 bases not matched to a gene. The CDR3: CASCGTEYEQYF. The CDR3 coding sequence is TGTGCCAGCTGTGGGACAGAATACGAGCAGTACTTC.

The chain uses TRBV6-6 and TRBJ1-2, with a weak D call TRBD1 (6 bases). This CDR3 contains 16 residues. V lost 2 bases and J lost 2, with 15 bases in between. Germline loops: CDR1 MNHNY, CDR2 SVGAGI (reference sequence). This CDR3 reads CASSYAAGATNYGYTF. Written as DNA, the CDR3 is TGTGCCAGCAGTTACGCGGCAGGGGCAACCAACTATGGCTACACCTTC.

The chain employs TRBV10-3 and TRBJ1-3; D is uncertain. Trimming left V 3 bases short and J 0 bases short, with 12 bases between. Germline V gene data show CDR1 as ENHRY and CDR2 as SYGVKD. The CDR3 has 16 residues. The CDR3 DNA reads as TGTGCCATCAGTGAATATTCGCGGCGCTCTGGAAACACCATATATTTT. It specifies CAISEYSRRSGNTIYF.

The chain employs TRBV7-3 and TRBJ2-2; perhaps TRBD2 as D (7 bases). In germline, CDR1 is SGHTA, CDR2 FQGTGA. The CDR3 is 15 residues long. The V end lost 2 bases, the J end lost 3 bases, and 10 bases lay between the germline ends. CDR3 residues: CASSLAGADTGELFF. CDR3 nucleotide sequence: TGTGCCAGCAGCTTAGCGGGGGCCGACACCGGGGAGCTGTTTTTT.

This clone was seen a handful of times. The gene calls are TRBV5-6 and TRBJ1-6; D remains unclear. The germline V and J ends were trimmed by 3 bases and 7 bases, with 11 bases remaining between them. From germline, CDR1 is SGHDT and CDR2 YYEEEE. This CDR3 region has 14 residues. In nucleotides, the CDR3 is TGTGCCAGCAGCTCCTTTTCTAAGAATTCACCCCTCCACTTT. It is translated as CASSSFSKNSPLHF. The full variable domain, in which reference TRBV5-6 and TRBJ1-6 provide the parts outside the CDR3, is DAGVTQSPTHLIKTRGQQVTLRCSPKSGHDTVSWYQQALGQGPQFIFQYYEEEERQRGNFPDRFSGHQFPNYSSELNVNALLLGDSALYLCASSSFSKNSPLHFGNGTRLTVT.

V is TRBV14 and J is TRBJ2-3, with TRBD2 matching 8 bases. Germline CDR1 is SGHDN and CDR2 is FVKESK. After removal of 0 bases from V and 5 bases from J, the junction contained 10 bases not matched to a gene. This CDR3 is 17 amino acids long. CDR3 sequence: CASSQDNGGGLLDTQYF. In DNA form, the CDR3 reads TGTGCCAGCAGCCAAGATAACGGCGGGGGGTTACTAGATACGCAGTATTTT.

This clone appeared a few times. The chain recombines TRBV2 with TRBJ2-1; weak D call: TRBD2 (6 bases). This CDR3 has 14 amino acids. Per germline, CDR1 SNHLY and CDR2 FYNNEI. Between the trimmed V and J ends, which lost 3 bases and 8 bases, there was a span of 14 bases. Here the CDR3 DNA reads TGTGCCAGCAGTGACTCGGGGGAAATAGATGAGCAGTTCTTC. It codes for CASSDSGEIDEQFF.

The chain has TRBV5-1 and TRBJ1-1, with D unclear. CDR3 size: 16 residues. The germline CDR1 and CDR2 sequences are SGHRS and YFSETQ. The ends were cut back, 2 bases at V and 5 bases at J, with 19 bases in the middle. The chain's CDR3 is CASSLARFSVSTEAFF. As DNA, the CDR3 is TGCGCCAGCAGCTTAGCTCGTTTTAGCGTTTCGACTGAAGCTTTCTTT.